These T cell receptor beta chains were read from a single sample in a study of blood T cells in healthy people across ages. One entry per CDR3 protein results from TCRdb running MiXCR on the 5' RACE reads. The sample shows about 1,500,000 distinct CDR3 sequences, 40% to 50% of them seen only once. The sequenced material came from blood. These receptors originate from a woman aged 18-29 years in good health. The CDR3 runs from the conserved cysteine through the conserved F or W. A D gene is named only where the DNA matches it firmly. Size tells how often a clone was seen (once, few, many) or the class of an expanded clone, and some rows leave it out.

J	size	V	D	CDR3	DNA
TRBJ2-1	few	TRBV11-2	TRBD2	CASSPPGGAFNEQFF	TGTGCCAGCAGCCCCCCCGGGGGGGCTTTCAATGAGCAGTTCTTC
TRBJ2-7	NA	TRBV5-1	NA	CASSLGLITNSYEQYF	TGCGCCAGCAGCTTGGGTCTGATAACAAACTCCTACGAGCAGTACTTC
TRBJ2-3	few	TRBV12-3/TRBV12-4	NA	CATGRLSTDTQYF	TGTGCCACCGGACGCCTAAGCACAGATACGCAGTATTTT
TRBJ2-7	NA	TRBV28	TRBD1	CASSIGQGAHEQYF	TGTGCCAGCAGTATAGGACAGGGGGCCCACGAGCAGTACTTC
TRBJ2-5	few	TRBV20-1	NA	CSASLRETQYF	TGCAGTGCTAGTCTCCGAGAGACCCAGTACTTC
TRBJ2-1	NA	TRBV5-6	TRBD1	CASSPQGATSYNEQFF	TGTGCCAGCAGCCCGCAGGGGGCAACCTCCTACAATGAGCAGTTCTTC
TRBJ2-3	few	TRBV14	NA	CASSLGGAGGTDTQYF	TGTGCCAGCAGCCTTGGGGGGGCCGGTGGCACAGATACGCAGTATTTT
TRBJ2-7	few	TRBV6-1	NA	CASSEAPVGVYEQYF	TGTGCCAGCAGTGAAGCTCCTGTGGGTGTGTACGAGCAGTACTTC
TRBJ2-7	few	TRBV3-1	NA	CASARGNYEQYF	TGTGCCAGCGCACGGGGAAATTACGAGCAGTACTTC
TRBJ2-1	few	TRBV6-5	NA	CASSYGGVRSNEQFF	TGTGCCAGCAGTTACGGGGGAGTTCGTTCGAATGAGCAGTTCTTC
TRBJ2-3	NA	TRBV6-5	TRBD2	CASAKGGGLHTQYF	TGTGCCAGCGCCAAAGGCGGGGGGCTGCATACGCAGTATTTT
TRBJ1-1	once	TRBV12-3/TRBV12-4	NA	CASSRTARGVNTEAFF	TGTGCCAGCAGCCGGACGGCCCGAGGGGTGAACACTGAAGCTTTCTTT
TRBJ1-2	few	TRBV12-3/TRBV12-4	NA	CASSTFRESLYGYTF	TGTGCCAGCAGTACTTTCCGGGAGAGCCTCTATGGCTACACCTTC
TRBJ2-1	few	TRBV20-1	NA	CSARDIGRTYNEQFF	TGCAGTGCTAGAGATATCGGGAGAACCTACAATGAGCAGTTCTTC
TRBJ2-1	NA	TRBV7-8	TRBD2	CASSPGLAGPLRVYEQFF	TGTGCCAGCAGCCCGGGACTAGCGGGGCCCCTGAGGGTGTATGAGCAGTTCTTC
TRBJ2-3	few	TRBV3-1	NA	CASSQDMDAAWDTQYF	TGTGCCAGCAGCCAAGATATGGACGCGGCCTGGGATACGCAGTATTTT
TRBJ2-3	NA	TRBV18	NA	CASSPVDFVGADTQYF	TGTGCCAGCTCACCGGTGGACTTTGTCGGAGCAGATACGCAGTATTTT
TRBJ2-1	few	TRBV4-1	TRBD2	CASSQLPSGRPDNEQFF	TGCGCCAGCAGCCAACTACCTAGCGGGAGACCGGACAATGAGCAGTTCTTC
TRBJ2-3	many	TRBV29-1	TRBD2	CSVETSGFTDTQYF	TGCAGCGTTGAAACTAGCGGATTCACAGATACGCAGTATTTT
TRBJ2-7	NA	TRBV4-1	NA	CASSQDGPREQYF	TGCGCCAGCAGCCAAGATGGACCGAGGGAGCAGTACTTC
TRBJ1-1	few	TRBV5-1	NA	CASSLWVNMNTEAFF	TGCGCCAGCAGCTTGTGGGTGAATATGAACACTGAAGCTTTCTTT
TRBJ2-3	NA	TRBV6-5	NA	CASSYSQGADTQYF	TGTGCCAGCAGTTACTCACAGGGCGCAGATACGCAGTATTTT
TRBJ2-7	NA	TRBV10-1	TRBD1	CASKGTGGNEQYF	TGCGCCAGCAAGGGGACAGGGGGCAACGAGCAGTACTTC
TRBJ1-1	NA	TRBV25-1	TRBD1	CASSEDFTWDRGSTEAFF	TGTGCCAGCAGTGAAGATTTTACCTGGGACAGGGGGTCCACTGAAGCTTTCTTT
TRBJ2-7	NA	TRBV4-1	NA	CASSHPQQGNEQYF	TGCGCCAGCAGCCACCCCCAGCAGGGCAACGAGCAGTACTTC
TRBJ2-1	NA	TRBV12-5	TRBD2	CASEITSGANEQFF	TGTGCTAGTGAGATCACTAGCGGGGCCAATGAGCAGTTCTTC
TRBJ2-5	NA	TRBV12-5	NA	CASGLAELWQETQYF	TGTGCTAGTGGTTTGGCCGAGCTGTGGCAAGAGACCCAGTACTTC